The 30 T cell receptor beta chains presented below share a single source sample, sequenced in a study of blood T cells in healthy people across ages. A second PCR, run for roughly 7 to 12 cycles, used a sample-barcoded 5' primer plus a J-beta primer mix. TCRdb reprocessed the 5' RACE reads with MiXCR, giving one entry per CDR3 protein. The data hold about 800,000 distinct CDR3 sequences, with 55% to 75% observed a single time. Source material: blood. The receptors stem from a man aged 30-40 years in good health.

J is TRBJ2-1 and V is TRBV5-1, with D possibly TRBD2 on 5 matching bases. The DNA end favors TRBJ2-7, so the J call may be wrong. CDR3 length: 13 amino acids. CDR1 is SGHRS, CDR2 YFSETQ, per germline. DNA for the CDR3: TGCGCCAGCAGCTGGAGGATAAGGAATGAGCAGTACTTC. This encodes CASSWRIRNEQYF.

Many counts were recorded for this clonotype. The genes are TRBV7-9 and TRBJ2-7, with 8 bases identical to TRBD1. This CDR3 is built from 12 residues. V shed 7 bases and J 5 bases; nucleotides not matched to a gene: 4. Germline-derived CDR1 and CDR2 are SEHNR and FQNEAQ (reference sequence). The CDR3 bases are TGTGCCAGCACCCCGACAGGGGACGAGCAGTACTTC. Protein sequence: CASTPTGDEQYF.

There are a few counts of this clonotype. The chain is built from TRBV29-1 and TRBJ2-1; TRBD1 matches at 9 bases. The CDR3 is 13 residues long. Germline CDR1 and CDR2: SQVTM and ANQGSEA. J lost 7 bases, V lost 3 bases, and 4 bases had no gene match. Here the CDR3 DNA reads TGCAGCGTTGATGGGGACAGGGAGAATGAGCAGTTCTTC. The encoded protein is CSVDGDRENEQFF.

The chain combines TRBV9 with TRBJ2-3; no clear D gene. Germline V gene sequence: CDR1 SGDLS, CDR2 YYNGEE. Deletions cut 3 bases from V and 0 bases from J, with 5 bases between. The CDR3 consists of 13 residues. The DNA of the CDR3 is TGTGCCAGCAGCGCAACTAGCACAGATACGCAGTATTTT. It encodes CASSATSTDTQYF.

This clonotype was recorded many times. J is TRBJ2-7 and V is TRBV7-9, with D tentatively TRBD1 or TRBD2 (5 bases each). Trimming left V 0 bases short and J 1 base short, with 10 bases between. This CDR3 is built from 15 residues. Germline loops: CDR1 SEHNR, CDR2 FQNEAQ (reference sequence). CDR3 in amino acids: CASSLAGTLSYEQYF. The DNA of the CDR3 is TGTGCCAGCAGCTTAGCGGGGACGCTGTCCTACGAGCAGTACTTC.

This clonotype occurred a few times. V usage is TRBV7-9 and J usage is TRBJ1-2, with D possibly being TRBD1 (6 bases). Per the germline V gene, CDR1 is SEHNR and CDR2 is FQNEAQ (reference sequence). V was shortened by 5 bases and J by 5 bases, with 21 bases between the two germline ends. The CDR3 has 16 amino acids. This CDR3 reads CASSDRRPEIGYGYTF. The CDR3 DNA sequence: TGTGCCAGCAGCGACAGGAGACCCGAAATAGGGTATGGCTACACCTTC.

The chain employs TRBV9 and TRBJ1-2, with D hard to call. CDR3 length: 12 residues. CDR1 is SGDLS and CDR2 is YYNGEE in the germline V gene. Deletions cut 4 bases from V and 12 bases from J, with 16 bases between. The CDR3 DNA reads as TGTGCCAGCAGCCAGCTATCGGGGTACCACACCTTC. As protein: CASSQLSGYHTF.

The V and J genes are TRBV28 and TRBJ2-5; 7 bases are shared with TRBD1. Matching the DNA end better, TRBJ2-7 makes the J call doubtful. CDR1 MDHEN and CDR2 SYDVKM come from the germline V gene. This CDR3 spans 15 amino acids. This CDR3 is CASSLGQAGVYEQYF. CDR3 bases: TGTGCCAGCAGTCTAGGACAGGCTGGAGTCTACGAGCAGTACTTC.

A note on this clonotype: Sequence at one end of the junction differs from germline and may be a read error. The rearrangement joins TRBV6-4 to TRBJ2-1; possibly TRBD1 for D (7 bases). This CDR3 is 14 amino acids long. The germline V gene encodes CDR1 MRHNA and CDR2 SNTAGT. Here the CDR3 reads CASSPQGEVNEKFF. CDR3 nucleotides: TGTGCCAGTTCCCCCCAGGGGGAGGTCAATGAGAAGTTCTTC.

The rearrangement uses TRBV20-1 and TRBJ2-3; 8 bases line up with TRBD2. The germline CDR1 and CDR2 sequences are DFQATT and SNEGSKA (reference sequence). Trimming cost V 6 bases and J 4 bases; bases outside gene matches: 6. The length of the CDR3 is 13 residues. CDR3 DNA: TGCAGTGCGAGGCGGGAGGAAGCAGATACGCAGTATTTT. The encoded protein is CSARREEADTQYF.

There are a few counts of this clonotype. The chain is built from TRBV27 and TRBJ2-7, with TRBD1 identical over 10 bases. This CDR3 spans 15 amino acids. Germline CDR1 is MNHEY and CDR2 is SMNVEV (reference sequence). Germline trimming cut 2 bases from V and 1 base from J; bases unmatched to any gene: 2. The CDR3 nucleotides read TGTGCCAGCAGTTTAAAGGGACAGGGGTCCTACGAGCAGTACTTC. It is translated as CASSLKGQGSYEQYF.

The chain has TRBV30 and TRBJ2-1; D gene uncertain. The V gene's germline CDR1 is GTSNPN and CDR2 SVGIG (reference sequence). This CDR3 contains 11 residues. Trimming left V 7 bases short and J 6 bases short, with 10 bases between. This CDR3 reads CASQTGNEQFF. The CDR3 region has the DNA TGTGCCTCCCAGACGGGCAATGAGCAGTTCTTC. Full variable domain (outside the CDR3, taken from reference TRBV30 and TRBJ2-1): SQTIHQWPATLVQPVGSPLSLECTVEGTSNPNLYWYRQAAGRGLQLLFYSVGIGQISSEVPQNLSASRPQDRQFILSSKKLLLSDSGFYLCASQTGNEQFFGPGTRLTVL.

V and J are TRBV7-2 and TRBJ2-7; tentatively, D is TRBD1 or TRBD2 (5 bases each). In germline, CDR1 is SGHTA, CDR2 FQGNSA. This CDR3 contains 15 residues. The ends were cut back, 1 base at V and 2 bases at J, with 12 bases in the middle. This CDR3 reads CASSLVGDPAYEQYF. The CDR3 coding sequence is TGTGCCAGCAGCTTAGTGGGGGACCCGGCCTACGAGCAGTACTTC.

This clonotype was picked up a small number of times. J is TRBJ2-1 and V is TRBV11-2; 9 bases map to TRBD2. CDR3 length: 15 amino acids. Germline CDR1 SGHAT, CDR2 FQNNGV. Unmatched junction bases numbered 4, after V lost 4 bases and J lost 3 bases. The CDR3 loop is CASSSWTSVYNEQFF. CDR3 DNA: TGTGCCAGCAGCTCTTGGACTAGCGTCTACAATGAGCAGTTCTTC. Together with reference TRBV11-2 and TRBJ2-1, the CDR3 gives the full variable domain: EAGVAQSPRYKIIEKRQSVAFWCNPISGHATLYWYQQILGQGPKLLIQFQNNGVVDDSQLPKDRFSAERLKGVDSTLKIQPAKLEDSAVYLCASSSWTSVYNEQFFGPGTRLTVL.

The V call is TRBV11-1, the J call TRBJ1-1; D perhaps matches TRBD1 (6 bases). This CDR3 comprises 16 residues. Per germline, CDR1 SGHAT and CDR2 FQDESV (reference sequence). Trimming took off 5 bases at V and 3 bases at J, with 19 bases between the two ends. In DNA form, the CDR3 reads TGTGCCAGCAGCCCAATGGGAGCGGGGGCGGACACTGAAGCTTTCTTT. Translated: CASSPMGAGADTEAFF.

The chain employs TRBV7-2 and TRBJ2-6; D not certain. This CDR3 is 14 amino acids long. Germline V gives CDR1 SGHTA, CDR2 FQGNSA. V lost 5 bases and J lost 0, with 5 bases in between. The CDR3 reads CASSVRSGANVLTF. DNA of the CDR3: TGTGCCAGCAGCGTACGCTCTGGGGCCAACGTCCTGACTTTC.

This rearrangement joins TRBV29-1 to TRBJ2-7, with a weak D call TRBD1 (6 bases). Germline CDR1 reads SQVTM; CDR2 reads ANQGSEA. V shed 6 bases and J shed 2 bases, with 14 bases lying between them. The length of the CDR3 is 13 residues. The CDR3 is CSVTGLGAYEQYF. CDR3 DNA sequence: TGCAGCGTGACAGGATTAGGGGCCTACGAGCAGTACTTC.

Details on this clonotype: An end of the junction does not agree with germline; a read error may underlie this. The chain is built from TRBV14 and TRBJ2-7; D perhaps matches TRBD1 (6 bases). The CDR3 extends over 15 amino acids. Germline CDR1 is SGHDN and CDR2 is FVKESK. CDR3 sequence (DNA): TGTGCCAGCAGCCAGGGGATGACAGGCGGCTACGAGCGGTACTTC. Residues: CASSQGMTGGYERYF.

The chain combines TRBV29-1 with TRBJ2-3, with D tentatively TRBD1 or TRBD2 (5 bases each). In germline, CDR1 is SQVTM, CDR2 ANQGSEA. The CDR3 runs 14 residues. Trimming pared 4 bases from V and 4 bases from J, leaving 15 bases between. CDR3 DNA sequence: TGCAGCGTTGTGGTGGGGGAATGGTCAGATACGCAGTATTTT. It is translated as CSVVVGEWSDTQYF.

This clonotype has at least ten counts. The rearrangement uses TRBV7-2 and TRBJ2-6; 11 bases align to TRBD1. The CDR3 runs to 17 residues. Germline assignment: CDR1 SGHTA and CDR2 FQGNSA. The trim removed 6 bases at V and 3 bases at J, leaving 7 bases unmatched. CDR3 nucleotides: TGTGCCAGCAGTTGGGACAGGGGGTTCGGTGGGGCCAACGTCCTGACTTTC. Amino acid sequence: CASSWDRGFGGANVLTF.

This clonotype has just a few counts. CDR3 region: CSATPPEGYRGYTF. Here the CDR3 DNA reads TGCAGTGCTACGCCCCCGGAAGGGTACAGGGGCTACACCTTC. This chain uses TRBV20-1 with TRBJ1-2; TRBD1 is a possible D gene (5 bases). CDR1 and CDR2 from the germline V gene are DFQATT and SNEGSKA (reference sequence). This CDR3 has 14 residues. Trimming pared 4 bases from V and 8 bases from J, leaving 20 bases between.

J is TRBJ2-5 and V is TRBV15; 7 bases align to TRBD1. This CDR3 spans 14 amino acids. J gave up 9 bases and V 5 bases, and 12 bases lay outside the gene matches. Germline CDR1 reads LNHNV; CDR2 reads YYDKDF (reference sequence). The CDR3 sequence: CATSEDRVYLAQYF. CDR3 DNA sequence: TGTGCCACCAGCGAAGACAGGGTGTACTTGGCCCAGTACTTC. The full variable domain, with the rest looked up from reference TRBV15 and TRBJ2-5, is DAMVIQNPRYQVTQFGKPVTLSCSQTLNHNVMYWYQQKSSQAPKLLFHYYDKDFNNEADTPDNFQSRRPNTSFCFLDIRSPGLGDTAMYLCATSEDRVYLAQYFGPGTRLLVL.

CDR3 nucleotides: TGCAGCGTTGCGGAGGGGGCCTTGGGTGAGCAGTACTTC. It translates to CSVAEGALGEQYF. The chain is built from TRBV29-1 and TRBJ2-5, with D possibly matching TRBD1 (7 bases). Germline V gene data show CDR1 as SQVTM and CDR2 as ANQGSEA. Trimming pared 4 bases from V and 11 bases from J, leaving 20 bases between. The CDR3 runs 13 residues.

The CDR3 coding sequence is TGTGCCAGCAGCCAAGAGCTCAATAGCGGGAGTGGTTACGAGCAGTACTTC. The encoded protein is CASSQELNSGSGYEQYF. The chain links TRBV4-2 to TRBJ2-7; 9 bases match TRBD2. Germline V gene sequence: CDR1 LGHNA, CDR2 YNFKEQ. V dropped 0 bases and J dropped 4; count of bases not matched to a gene: 10. The CDR3 runs to 17 residues.

V gene TRBV15 combines with J gene TRBJ2-5; D gene uncertain. TRBJ2-7 explains the end of the DNA better; the J call may be wrong. CDR1 and CDR2 (germline): LNHNV, YYDKDF (reference sequence). The CDR3 is 12 residues long. This chain's CDR3 is CATSRDFGEQYF. CDR3 DNA: TGTGCCACCAGCAGAGATTTCGGCGAGCAGTACTTC.

This rearrangement joins TRBV29-1 to TRBJ2-3; tentative D call: TRBD2 (5 bases). This CDR3 is 13 amino acids long. Germline CDR1 and CDR2: SQVTM and ANQGSEA. The V and J ends lost 6 bases and 5 bases respectively, with 15 bases between them. The CDR3 loop reads CSVEWEMGDTQYF. CDR3 sequence (DNA): TGCAGCGTAGAGTGGGAGATGGGAGATACGCAGTATTTT.

The J gene is TRBJ1-2, the V gene TRBV30; 7 nucleotides align to TRBD1. V lost 7 bases, J lost 4 bases, and 6 bases stayed unmatched. The CDR3 runs 12 residues. The germline CDR1 and CDR2 sequences are GTSNPN and SVGIG (reference sequence). The DNA for the CDR3 is TGTGCCTTGACCCCAGGGGGCTATGGCTACACCTTC. Its protein is CALTPGGYGYTF.

This chain uses TRBV4-2 with TRBJ2-1, with 7 bases matching TRBD1. CDR1 LGHNA and CDR2 YNFKEQ come from the germline V gene. This CDR3 is built from 13 residues. V lost 3 bases and J lost 10; bases outside the gene matches: 6. In nucleotides, the CDR3 is TGTGCCAGCAGCCAGAAAGGGACAGAGGAGCAGTTCTTC. Residues: CASSQKGTEEQFF.

The J gene is TRBJ2-5, the V gene TRBV4-2, with D perhaps TRBD1 (6 bases). Trimming stripped 2 bases from V and 11 bases from J, with 21 bases between. The CDR3 totals 15 residues. Germline CDR1 is LGHNA and CDR2 is YNFKEQ. The CDR3 sequence: CASSQSSLEGVEQYF. CDR3 DNA sequence: TGTGCCAGCAGCCAATCATCATTAGAGGGGGTTGAGCAGTACTTC.

The gene calls are TRBV12-3 or TRBV12-4 and TRBJ1-1, with 8 bases fitting TRBD1. The V gene end was trimmed by 5 bases and the J gene end by 4 bases; junction bases not matched to a gene: 9. This CDR3 is 15 amino acids long. CDR3 DNA sequence: TGTGCCAGCAGTAAAGCAGGACAGGGTTTCACTGAAGCTTTCTTT. Translated: CASSKAGQGFTEAFF.